A single sample gave rise to the 31 T cell receptor beta chains below, sequenced in a study of blood T cell repertoires in COVID-19. Profiling relied on immunoSEQ multiplex PCR, and the TCRdb table lists in-frame clones only, not all of them. The table lists 200,000 to 250,000 clones, around 84% of them singletons. The specimen sequenced was peripheral blood. Receptors originate from a man aged 30 to 45 with active or convalescent COVID-19.

The rearrangement uses TRBV11-3 and TRBJ2-3; unclear D gene. The CDR3 has 11 residues. Germline lookup yields CDR1 SGHNT and CDR2 YENEEA. Trimming left V 5 bases short and J 8 bases short, with 8 bases between. CDR3 protein: CASSGGGTQYF. The CDR3 DNA sequence: TGTGCCAGCAGCGGCGGTGGTACGCAGTATTTT.

The genes are TRBV4-1 and TRBJ2-7; no clear D. Deletions cut 0 bases from V and 6 bases from J, with 15 bases between. The CDR3 runs 15 residues. Germline assignment: CDR1 MGHRA and CDR2 YSYEKL. For the CDR3, the DNA is TGCGCCAGCAGCCAAGAATTTCGTCCTTCTACCGAGCAGTACTTC. It is translated as CASSQEFRPSTEQYF.

This clone was detected a few times. The chain is built from TRBV6-5 and TRBJ1-3; 9 positions match TRBD1. This CDR3 region has 14 residues. CDR1 is MNHEY, CDR2 SVGAGI, per germline. V lost 6 bases and J lost 3; bases outside the gene matches: 3. In DNA, the CDR3 is TGTGCCAGCAGCTTGACAGGGGGTGGAAACACCATATATTTT. Protein sequence: CASSLTGGGNTIYF.

The chain uses TRBV7-2 and TRBJ1-2; D not resolved. The ends were cut back, 1 base at V and 3 bases at J, with 12 bases in the middle. The length of the CDR3 is 15 residues. CDR1 is SGHTA and CDR2 is FQGNSA in the germline V gene. The CDR3, as DNA: TGTGCCAGCAGCTTAGGTGGGAGGCGAGACTATGGCTACACCTTC. Amino acids: CASSLGGRRDYGYTF.

The CDR3 region is CAWSVRSGSSTGELFF. In DNA, the CDR3 is TGTGCCTGGAGTGTACGAAGCGGGAGTTCCACCGGGGAGCTGTTTTTT. The chain couples TRBV30 to TRBJ2-2; 8 bases agree with TRBD2. CDR3 length equals 16 residues. The trim removed 0 bases at V and 4 bases at J, leaving 7 bases unmatched. The V gene's germline CDR1 is GTSNPN and CDR2 SVGIG (reference sequence).

The chain carries TRBV28 and TRBJ1-2; 12 positions match TRBD1. Losses at the gene ends were 7 bases for V and 8 bases for J; bases not matched to a gene: 11. The length of the CDR3 is 15 residues. CDR1 and CDR2 from the germline V gene are MDHEN and SYDVKM. The CDR3 region is CASTYRDRGLEGYTF. As DNA, the CDR3 is TGTGCCAGCACCTACCGGGACAGGGGGCTAGAGGGCTACACCTTC.

The chain carries TRBV2 and TRBJ2-1, with a tentative D call TRBD2 (6 bases). The CDR3 has 13 amino acids. Trimming stripped 7 bases from V and 9 bases from J, with 16 bases between. Germline V gene sequence: CDR1 SNHLY, CDR2 FYNNEI. CDR3: CASTPGVGFEQFF. CDR3 DNA sequence: TGTGCCAGCACCCCGGGGGTAGGCTTTGAGCAGTTCTTC.

CDR3 region: CASQDRYSNQPQHF. The CDR3 DNA reads as TGTGCCAGTCAAGACAGATATAGCAATCAGCCCCAGCATTTT. The J gene is TRBJ1-5, the V gene TRBV19, with D perhaps TRBD1 (5 bases). The V end was cut by 8 bases, the J end by 0 bases, with 11 bases between. Germline CDR1 is LNHDA and CDR2 is SQIVND (reference sequence). CDR3 length: 14 residues. Full variable domain (missing parts from reference TRBV19 and TRBJ1-5): DGGITQSPKYLFRKEGQNVTLSCEQNLNHDAMYWYRQDPGQGLRLIYYSQIVNDFQKGDIAEGYSVSREKKESFPLTVTSAQKNPTAFYLCASQDRYSNQPQHFGDGTRLSIL.

V usage is TRBV27 and J usage is TRBJ2-1, with 7 bases matching TRBD2. The CDR3 runs to 16 residues. V gave up 7 bases and J gave up 6 bases; unmatched junction bases: 15. Germline lookup yields CDR1 MNHEY and CDR2 SMNVEV (reference sequence). The CDR3 here is CASTRNPRTRPNEQFF. The CDR3 region has the DNA TGTGCCAGCACCCGAAACCCGAGGACTAGACCCAATGAGCAGTTCTTC.

CDR3: CASSVQPSNRGLVTDTQYF. As DNA, the CDR3 is TGTGCCAGCAGCGTCCAGCCTTCAAACAGGGGGCTTGTCACAGATACGCAGTATTTT. The chain uses TRBV9 and TRBJ2-3; 9 bases are a match to TRBD1. The V segment lost 2 bases and the J segment 2 bases; nucleotides outside the gene matches: 15. This CDR3 contains 19 residues. Germline loops: CDR1 SGDLS, CDR2 YYNGEE.

For this clone: The same CDR3 can be traced to other DNA sequences in this sample. This sequence joins TRBV2 and TRBJ2-1; 11 bases map to TRBD2. Germline CDR1 is SNHLY and CDR2 is FYNNEI. With 6 bases clipped from V and 0 bases from J, the junction kept 1 base outside the gene matches. The CDR3 covers 15 residues. In nucleotides, the CDR3 is TGTGCCAGCAGAGGGACTAGCGGCTCCTACAATGAGCAGTTCTTC. It yields the protein CASRGTSGSYNEQFF.

The V call is TRBV7-2, the J call TRBJ2-7; D is possibly TRBD1 (6 bases). The V gene lost 3 bases and the J gene lost 0 bases, with 12 bases spanning the gap. CDR1 SGHTA and CDR2 FQGNSA come from the germline V gene. This CDR3 comprises 15 residues. The CDR3 spells CASSLGAGSSYEQYF. As DNA, the CDR3 is TGTGCCAGCAGCTTGGGGGCAGGAAGCTCCTACGAGCAGTACTTC.

This rearrangement joins TRBV18 to TRBJ1-4, with 7 positions matching TRBD1. Germline CDR1 and CDR2: KGHSH and LQKENI. Germline trimming cut 6 bases from V and 9 bases from J; bases unmatched to any gene: 13. The CDR3 sequence is 15 residues long. CDR3 sequence (DNA): TGTGCCAGCTCTCCAGTCCAGGGGGATTCTAAAAAACTGTTTTTT. This sequence encodes CASSPVQGDSKKLFF.

Ten or more counts support this clone. This chain uses TRBV24-1 with TRBJ2-1; TRBD2 agrees at 7 bases. CDR1 KGHDR and CDR2 SFDVKD come from the germline V gene. V lost 9 bases, J lost 1 base, and 5 bases stayed unmatched. This CDR3 is built from 14 residues. The CDR3 protein is CATAAGESYNEQFF. The CDR3 DNA sequence: TGTGCCACCGCTGCGGGAGAATCCTACAATGAGCAGTTCTTC.

The chain combines TRBV19 with TRBJ2-1; 11 bases fit TRBD1. J was trimmed by 4 bases and V by 5 bases; bases with no gene match: 7. The CDR3 totals 16 residues. CDR1 is LNHDA and CDR2 is SQIVND in the germline V gene (reference sequence). CDR3 region: CASSPRTGGVYNEQFF. In nucleotides, the CDR3 is TGTGCCAGTAGTCCGAGGACAGGGGGCGTTTACAATGAGCAGTTCTTC.

The chain is built from TRBV5-4 and TRBJ1-1; 9 nucleotides line up with TRBD1. V lost 0 bases to trimming and J lost 4 bases; unmatched junction nucleotides: 1. The CDR3 contains 14 residues. Per the germline V gene, CDR1 is SGHNT and CDR2 is YYREEE (reference sequence). The DNA of the CDR3 is TGTGCCAGCAGCTTGGACAGGGGGCTCACTGAAGCTTTCTTT. It specifies CASSLDRGLTEAFF. Full variable domain (rest looked up from reference TRBV5-4 and TRBJ1-1): ETGVTQSPTHLIKTRGQQVTLRCSSQSGHNTVSWYQQALGQGPQFIFQYYREEENGRGNFPPRFSGLQFPNYSSELNVNALELDDSALYLCASSLDRGLTEAFFGQGTRLTVV.

The V gene is TRBV2, the J gene TRBJ2-3, with D hard to call. This CDR3 comprises 13 residues. CDR1 and CDR2 from the germline V gene are SNHLY and FYNNEI. V lost 7 bases and J 2 bases, leaving 10 bases between the germline ends. CDR3 in amino acids: CASKERFTDTQYF. In nucleotides, the CDR3 is TGTGCCAGCAAGGAGCGTTTCACAGATACGCAGTATTTT.

This clone showed up just once. Other DNA sequences in this specimen translate into the identical CDR3. The V call is TRBV27, the J call TRBJ1-5, with unresolved D. Germline CDR1 MNHEY, CDR2 SMNVEV (reference sequence). With 3 bases removed from V and 6 bases from J, the gap between germline ends came to 6 bases. The CDR3 extends over 12 amino acids. CDR3 nucleotides: TGTGCCAGCAGTTTCCCCGGTCAGCCCCAGCATTTT. Protein sequence: CASSFPGQPQHF.

The genes are TRBV2 and TRBJ2-3; 10 bases fit TRBD2. Germline V lookup: CDR1 SNHLY, CDR2 FYNNEI. This CDR3 is 15 amino acids long. Unmatched junction bases numbered 7, after V lost 6 bases and J lost 4 bases. The CDR3 bases are TGTGCCAGCAGGGGGGCACTAGCGGGGTCAGATACGCAGTATTTT. The encoded protein is CASRGALAGSDTQYF.

The CDR3 here is CASRDGAGVNSPLHF. In nucleotides, the CDR3 is TGTGCCAGCCGCGATGGGGCAGGGGTTAATTCACCCCTCCACTTT. The V gene is TRBV5-6, the J gene TRBJ1-6; the D gene is possibly TRBD1 (6 bases). Germline V gene data show CDR1 as SGHDT and CDR2 as YYEEEE. There are 15 residues in the CDR3. V shed 7 bases and J shed 6 bases, with 17 bases lying between them.

The chain carries TRBV6-1 and TRBJ1-6, with D perhaps matching TRBD1 (6 bases). The V and J ends lost 2 bases and 8 bases respectively, with 10 bases between them. In germline, CDR1 is MNHNS, CDR2 SASEGT. This CDR3 region has 14 residues. CDR3 nucleotide sequence: TGTGCCAGCAGTGAATGGACAGCTGATTCACCCCTCCACTTT. It encodes CASSEWTADSPLHF.

V usage is TRBV19 and J usage is TRBJ1-5, with a possible D match to TRBD1 (5 bases). Deletions cut 5 bases from V and 6 bases from J, with 11 bases between. The germline CDR1 and CDR2 sequences are LNHDA and SQIVND (reference sequence). This CDR3 is built from 13 residues. For the CDR3, the DNA is TGTGCCAGTAGTGCGCAGGGCAGTCAGCCCCAGCATTTT. Translated, it gives CASSAQGSQPQHF.

V and J are TRBV28 and TRBJ1-1, with TRBD1 identical over 7 bases. The V segment lost 2 bases and the J segment 6 bases; nucleotides outside the gene matches: 9. The CDR3 runs 15 residues. CDR1 and CDR2 from the germline V gene are MDHEN and SYDVKM. The CDR3 DNA is TGTGCCAGCAGTTTACCCAGGGGGATTCGGGCTGAAGCTTTCTTT. This translates into CASSLPRGIRAEAFF.

The chain joins TRBV6-2 or TRBV6-3 to TRBJ1-5; D is ambiguous. With 3 bases removed from V and 4 bases from J, the gap between germline ends came to 16 bases. From germline, CDR1 is MNHEY and CDR2 SVGEGT. The CDR3 contains 16 residues. The CDR3 DNA reads as TGTGCCAGCAGTTATAGTGACCAGGTTGGGAATCAGCCCCAGCATTTT. It is translated as CASSYSDQVGNQPQHF.

The chain combines TRBV18 with TRBJ1-2, with TRBD1 matching 12 bases. V shed 4 bases and J 5 bases; nucleotides not matched to a gene: 2. CDR1 and CDR2 (germline): KGHSH, LQKENI. The CDR3 covers 14 residues. The CDR3 protein is CASSRDRGLYGYTF. DNA for the CDR3: TGTGCCAGCTCACGGGACAGGGGGCTGTATGGCTACACCTTC.

The CDR3 protein is CASSLGARYEQYF. CDR3 nucleotide sequence: TGTGCCAGCAGCTTGGGGGCCCGTTACGAGCAGTACTTC. The chain uses TRBV7-8 and TRBJ2-7, with a weak D call TRBD1 (6 bases). Trimming left V 3 bases short and J 4 bases short, with 10 bases between. This CDR3 contains 13 residues. The V gene's germline CDR1 is SGHVS and CDR2 FQNEAQ.

This clone has just a few counts. The sample has other DNA sequences that encode this CDR3 too. The chain has TRBV5-1 and TRBJ1-4, with D possibly TRBD1 on 6 matching bases. Germline values: CDR1 SGHRS, CDR2 YFSETQ. Trimming took off 0 bases at V and 8 bases at J, with 8 bases between the two ends. The CDR3 is 13 residues long. The CDR3, as DNA: TGCGCCAGCAGCTTGGTAGGGGGAGAAAAACTGTTTTTT. Protein: CASSLVGGEKLFF. Looking up the rest from reference TRBV5-1 and TRBJ1-4 gives the full variable domain: KAGVTQTPRYLIKTRGQQVTLSCSPISGHRSVSWYQQTPGQGLQFLFEYFSETQRNKGNFPGRFSGRQFSNSRSEMNVSTLELGDSALYLCASSLVGGEKLFFGSGTQLSVL.

As DNA, the CDR3 is TGTGCCTGGAGTGTCGACAGCAACTACGAGCAGTACTTC. Its translation: CAWSVDSNYEQYF. The chain carries TRBV30 and TRBJ2-7, with TRBD1 as a possible D gene (5 bases). CDR1 and CDR2 (germline): GTSNPN, SVGIG (reference sequence). Trimming took off 0 bases at V and 3 bases at J, with 9 bases between the two ends. The CDR3 covers 13 residues.

The V gene is TRBV5-6, the J gene TRBJ1-2, with D perhaps TRBD1 (5 bases). V gave up 0 bases and J gave up 8 bases, with 11 bases separating them. The CDR3 spans 13 residues. In germline, CDR1 is SGHDT, CDR2 YYEEEE. The CDR3 here is CASSLGQGKGYTF. The CDR3 bases are TGTGCCAGCAGCTTGGGTCAGGGAAAGGGCTACACCTTC.

The chain carries TRBV15 and TRBJ1-5; a weak D match, TRBD1 (6 bases). The CDR3 spans 13 residues. Germline CDR1 LNHNV, CDR2 YYDKDF (reference sequence). Trimming pared 5 bases from V and 5 bases from J, leaving 10 bases between. As DNA, the CDR3 is TGTGCCACCAGCCTCCAGGGGTATCAGCCCCAGCATTTT. Its protein product is CATSLQGYQPQHF.

The rearrangement uses TRBV16 and TRBJ1-5; D is undetermined. V shed 0 bases and J shed 0 bases, with 6 bases lying between them. Germline values: CDR1 KGHSY, CDR2 FQNENV. There are 15 residues in the CDR3. In DNA, the CDR3 is TGTGCCAGCAGCCAATCGCGGTCTAGCAATCAGCCCCAGCATTTT. As protein: CASSQSRSSNQPQHF. The entire variable domain, with the rest obtained from reference TRBV16 and TRBJ1-5, is as follows: GEEVAQTPKHLVRGEGQKAKLYCAPIKGHSYVFWYQQVLKNEFKFLISFQNENVFDETGMPKERFSAKCLPNSPCSLEIQATKLEDSAVYFCASSQSRSSNQPQHFGDGTRLSIL.